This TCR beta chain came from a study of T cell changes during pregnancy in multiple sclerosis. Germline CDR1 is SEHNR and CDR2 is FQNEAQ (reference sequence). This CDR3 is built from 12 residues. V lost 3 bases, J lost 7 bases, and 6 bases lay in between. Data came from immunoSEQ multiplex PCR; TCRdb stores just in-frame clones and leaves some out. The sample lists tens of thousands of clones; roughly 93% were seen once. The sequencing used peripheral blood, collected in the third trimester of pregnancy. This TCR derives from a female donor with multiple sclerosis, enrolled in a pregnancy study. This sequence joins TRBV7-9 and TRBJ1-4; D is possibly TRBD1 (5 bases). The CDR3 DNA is TGTGCCAGCAGCTTGGGGGGTGAAAAACTGTTTTTT. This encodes CASSLGGEKLFF.